What follows are 32 T cell receptor beta chains derived from one specimen sequenced in a study of blood T cells in healthy people across ages (dated by TCRdb to about 2015). Library prep was done by 5' RACE. Data came from an Illumina HiSeq 2500. A second PCR of about 7 to 12 cycles was run with a J-beta primer mix and a sample-barcoded 5' primer. TCRdb itself trimmed the public reads at Q25 with fastp, ran MiXCR and retained productive beta chains. Identical CDR3 protein sequences are pooled into one entry, listed with their most common genes and DNA. The sample table lists 1.6 million or so distinct CDR3 sequences, around 35% of them with a count of one. The ten largest make up around 10% of the sample. Sample: blood. The receptors were gathered from a woman in her 30s in good health.

The sample holds a few counts of this clonotype. V usage is TRBV27 and J usage is TRBJ1-2; weak D call: TRBD1 (5 bases). This CDR3 is 15 amino acids long. Germline V CDR1 and CDR2: MNHEY, SMNVEV (reference sequence). V lost 7 bases and J 1 base, leaving 16 bases between the germline ends. The CDR3 region is CASTRRGGYNYGYTF. The CDR3 DNA sequence: TGTGCCAGCACACGACGGGGGGGTTATAACTATGGCTACACCTTC.

This clonotype is a singleton in its sample. This may arise from a read error, as a much more abundant clone is one base away. This chain joins TRBV4-1 and TRBJ2-5; D is perhaps TRBD2 (6 bases). CDR3 size: 15 residues. Per germline, CDR1 MGHRA and CDR2 YSYEKL. V was cut by 3 bases and J by 9 bases, with 20 bases left in between. CDR3 sequence: CASSHIGGGEGAQYF. The DNA for the CDR3 is TGCGCCAGCAGCCATATCGGAGGCGGGGAAGGGGCCCAGTACTTC.

The chain combines TRBV20-1 with TRBJ1-1; TRBD1 matches at 10 bases. Germline V CDR1 and CDR2: DFQATT, SNEGSKA (reference sequence). This CDR3 region has 16 residues. Trimming at V came to 3 bases and at J to 7 bases, leaving 14 bases not matched to a gene. The CDR3 reads CSASGTGDKNRFEAFF. CDR3 bases: TGCAGTGCTAGTGGGACAGGGGACAAAAACCGCTTTGAAGCTTTCTTT.

This clonotype was picked up one time. The chain employs TRBV3-1 and TRBJ1-6; tentatively, D is TRBD1 (5 bases). The CDR3 extends over 14 amino acids. Germline CDR1 is LGHDT and CDR2 is YNNKEL (reference sequence). Trimming took off 4 bases at V and 9 bases at J, with 13 bases between the two ends. The CDR3 reads CASSRGTFSSPLHF. CDR3 bases: TGTGCCAGCAGCCGTGGGACGTTCTCTTCACCCCTCCACTTT.

This clonotype was detected only a few times. Being one base from a much bigger clone, this may be a read error. The chain uses TRBV7-9 and TRBJ2-5; D may match TRBD1 or TRBD2 (6 bases each). CDR3 size: 16 residues. Looked up from germline, CDR1 is SEHNR and CDR2 is FQNEAQ (reference sequence). The CDR3 DNA sequence: TGTGCCAGCAGCCAGGAGGGGGGCGAATATCAAGGGACCCAGTACTTC. It codes for CASSQEGGEYQGTQYF.

With regard to this clonotype: Germline and junction disagree at one end, which may indicate a read error. J is TRBJ2-1 and V is TRBV4-1; the match to TRBD2 covers 14 bases. CDR1 and CDR2 from the germline V gene are MGHRA and YSYEKL. CDR3 size: 15 residues. The CDR3 loop is CASRQGLAGVNEQFF. In nucleotides, the CDR3 is TGCGCTAGCAGACAGGGACTAGCGGGAGTTAATGAGCAGTTCTTC.

The chain links TRBV12-3 or TRBV12-4 to TRBJ1-1; D is ambiguous. V was clipped by 8 bases and J by 3 bases, with 10 bases between them. The length of the CDR3 is 12 residues. CDR3 nucleotide sequence: TGTGCCAGCCTACTGTCTTACACTGAAGCTTTCTTT. This sequence encodes CASLLSYTEAFF.

V usage is TRBV28 and J usage is TRBJ2-7; D may be TRBD1 (6 bases). V was shortened by 3 bases and J by 3 bases, with 15 bases between the two germline ends. The germline CDR1 and CDR2 sequences are MDHEN and SYDVKM. The CDR3 covers 15 residues. CDR3 in DNA: TGTGCCAGCAGTTTCACGACAGGATTCGACTACGAGCAGTACTTC. Its protein is CASSFTTGFDYEQYF. The full variable domain, with the rest looked up from reference TRBV28 and TRBJ2-7, is DVKVTQSSRYLVKRTGEKVFLECVQDMDHENMFWYRQDPGLGLRLIYFSYDVKMKEKGDIPEGYSVSREKKERFSLILESASTNQTSMYLCASSFTTGFDYEQYFGPGTRLTVT.

The chain couples TRBV5-8 to TRBJ2-7, with 8 bases that match TRBD1. The CDR3 spans 13 residues. Germline CDR1 reads SGHTS; CDR2 reads YDEGEE. Trimming cost V 7 bases and J 0 bases; bases outside gene matches: 3. The CDR3 nucleotides read TGTGCCAGCTGCAGGGGGCTCTCCTACGAGCAGTACTTC. As protein: CASCRGLSYEQYF.

This clonotype was counted at least ten times. V gene TRBV10-3 combines with J gene TRBJ2-7, with 12 bases that match TRBD2. The germline V gene encodes CDR1 ENHRY and CDR2 SYGVKD. V lost 2 bases and J lost 6; bases outside the gene matches: 20. There are 20 residues in the CDR3. In nucleotides, the CDR3 is TGTGCCATCAGTGAGGCCAGCCGCTTACCTCTAGCGGGAGGGCCCGTCGAGCAGTACTTC. This translates into CAISEASRLPLAGGPVEQYF.

This clonotype was detected only a few times. The chain joins TRBV6-5 to TRBJ1-2; D is uncertain. There are 15 residues in the CDR3. Germline V gene lookup returns CDR1 MNHEY and CDR2 SVGAGI. Trimming took 5 bases from V and 3 from J, leaving 16 bases between them. The CDR3 is CASSDNDLSDYGYTF. For the CDR3, the DNA is TGTGCCAGCAGTGACAATGACTTGTCGGACTATGGCTACACCTTC.

This chain uses TRBV27 with TRBJ2-7, with D perhaps assigned TRBD1 or TRBD2 (5 bases each). V gave up 4 bases and J gave up 2 bases, with 12 bases separating them. Per the germline V gene, CDR1 is MNHEY and CDR2 is SMNVEV (reference sequence). The CDR3 sequence is 14 residues long. CDR3 DNA: TGTGCCAGCAGTTCCGGGACGGAGCCCTACGAGCAGTACTTC. Translation: CASSSGTEPYEQYF.

This clonotype was detected a few times. The rearrangement uses TRBV12-3 or TRBV12-4 and TRBJ2-3; 13 nucleotides line up with TRBD2. After removal of 3 bases from V and 2 bases from J, the junction contained 2 bases not matched to a gene. This CDR3 has 16 amino acids. As DNA, the CDR3 is TGTGCCAGCAGTTTGACTAGCGGGGGGTACACAGATACGCAGTATTTT. Encoded protein: CASSLTSGGYTDTQYF.

The chain joins TRBV5-1 to TRBJ2-1; the match to TRBD2 covers 8 bases. The CDR3 covers 16 residues. V gave up 1 base and J gave up 4 bases; unmatched junction bases: 7. The V gene's germline CDR1 is SGHRS and CDR2 YFSETQ. The CDR3 is CASSLRAGAPYNEQFF. The CDR3 DNA reads as TGCGCCAGCAGCTTGAGAGCGGGAGCCCCTTACAATGAGCAGTTCTTC.

The rearrangement links TRBV20-1 to TRBJ2-3, with D possibly TRBD2 on 6 matching bases. The germline V and J ends were trimmed by 1 base and 4 bases, with 21 bases remaining between them. Germline V lookup: CDR1 DFQATT, CDR2 SNEGSKA (reference sequence). This CDR3 comprises 17 residues. CDR3 in DNA: TGCAGTGCTAGAGTTAGGGTCGGCGGGGCGACGGCAGATACGCAGTATTTT. It encodes CSARVRVGGATADTQYF.

This clonotype turned up a few times. One end of the junction fails to match germline, which may point to a read error. V gene TRBV25-1 combines with J gene TRBJ2-1; D gene uncertain. The CDR3 is 11 amino acids. The germline V gene encodes CDR1 MGHDK and CDR2 SYGVNS. The CDR3 protein is CASSEYTEQFF. The CDR3 DNA reads TGTGCCAGCAGTGAATACACTGAGCAGTTCTTC.

The chain links TRBV6-1 to TRBJ2-7; possible D gene TRBD2, 6 bases. The V gene's germline CDR1 is MNHNS and CDR2 SASEGT. V lost 7 bases to trimming and J lost 0 bases, with 13 bases between them. The CDR3 has 14 amino acids. Here the CDR3 reads CASKPGLSSYEQYF. The CDR3, as DNA: TGTGCCAGCAAACCGGGACTGAGCTCCTACGAGCAGTACTTC.

This clonotype was recorded a few times. V gene TRBV20-1 combines with J gene TRBJ1-5; D gene unclear. From germline, CDR1 is DFQATT and CDR2 SNEGSKA (reference sequence). Trimming stripped 5 bases from V and 3 bases from J, with 20 bases between. This CDR3 has 16 amino acids. The DNA for the CDR3 is TGCAGTGCTTATGACGCCCGACAAAATATCAATCAGCCCCAGCATTTT. Translation gives CSAYDARQNINQPQHF.

This clonotype was recorded once. The CDR3 loop is CASIQGRGSTEAFF. The CDR3, as DNA: TGTGCCAGCATTCAAGGCAGGGGGAGCACTGAAGCTTTCTTT. The chain recombines TRBV28 with TRBJ1-1, with TRBD1 matching 7 bases. V gave up 7 bases and J gave up 4 bases; unmatched junction bases: 9. This CDR3 spans 14 amino acids. The germline V gene has CDR1 MDHEN and CDR2 SYDVKM.

This clonotype has only a few counts. The rearrangement links TRBV4-1 to TRBJ2-2; 7 bases are shared with TRBD2. The length of the CDR3 is 16 residues. J lost 7 bases, V lost 3 bases, and 11 bases had no gene match. Germline CDR1 is MGHRA and CDR2 is YSYEKL. The DNA for the CDR3 is TGCGCCAGCAGCCAGAGCCCGGGGGGATTTAGCGGGGAGCTGTTTTTT. As protein: CASSQSPGGFSGELFF.

V is TRBV11-2 and J is TRBJ2-7, with TRBD2 matching 9 bases. The germline V gene has CDR1 SGHAT and CDR2 FQNNGV. The V and J ends lost 6 bases and 4 bases, in that order; junction bases with no gene match: 7. The CDR3 is made up of 14 amino acids. CDR3 coding DNA: TGTGCCAGCAGAGCCTGGCGGGAGGGGTACGAGCAGTACTTC. Translated: CASRAWREGYEQYF.

This clonotype was counted a few times. The CDR3 region is CASTPTGSGAPVDTQYF. DNA of the CDR3: TGTGCCAGCACCCCTACCGGTTCAGGGGCCCCCGTGGATACGCAGTATTTT. The chain joins TRBV6-1 to TRBJ2-3, with D possibly matching TRBD1 (6 bases). Trimming pared 7 bases from V and 6 bases from J, leaving 26 bases between. CDR1 is MNHNS and CDR2 is SASEGT in the germline V gene. This CDR3 region has 17 residues.

This clonotype was detected many times. The chain has TRBV7-3 and TRBJ2-7; a possible D gene is TRBD2 (6 bases). Deletions cut 2 bases from V and 7 bases from J, with 15 bases between. Germline-derived CDR1 and CDR2 are SGHTA and FQGTGA. The CDR3 is made up of 14 amino acids. The CDR3 DNA reads as TGTGCCAGCAGCTTAGCGGGACCGCCGGGGGAGCAGTACTTC. Encoded protein: CASSLAGPPGEQYF. The full variable domain, rest sourced from reference TRBV7-3 and TRBJ2-7, is GAGVSQTPSNKVTEKGKYVELRCDPISGHTALYWYRQSLGQGPEFLIYFQGTGAADDSGLPNDRFFAVRPEGSVSTLKIQRTERGDSAVYLCASSLAGPPGEQYFGPGTRLTVT.

The V call is TRBV7-9, the J call TRBJ1-4, with 7 bases that match TRBD1. Germline V gene data show CDR1 as SEHNR and CDR2 as FQNEAQ (reference sequence). J was trimmed by 7 bases and V by 5 bases; bases with no gene match: 7. This CDR3 spans 14 amino acids. Here the CDR3 reads CASSRTGVGEKLFF. DNA for the CDR3: TGTGCCAGCAGCCGAACAGGGGTGGGTGAAAAACTGTTTTTT.

The chain employs TRBV30 and TRBJ2-7; 10 bases map to TRBD2. This CDR3 has 15 residues. With V trimmed by 1 base and J by 1 base, 4 bases remained unmatched. CDR1 and CDR2 from the germline V gene are GTSNPN and SVGIG (reference sequence). The CDR3 loop reads CAWSELAGTSYEQYF. As DNA, the CDR3 is TGTGCCTGGAGTGAACTAGCGGGAACTTCCTACGAGCAGTACTTC.

This clonotype was detected ten times or more. The chain recombines TRBV10-3 with TRBJ2-7; TRBD1 is a possible D gene (5 bases). The germline CDR1 and CDR2 sequences are ENHRY and SYGVKD. V lost 0 bases to trimming and J lost 0 bases, with 12 bases between them. The CDR3 loop spans 16 amino acids. CDR3 sequence reads: CAISESVTESSYEQYF. CDR3 nucleotides: TGTGCCATCAGTGAGTCGGTGACAGAGAGCTCCTACGAGCAGTACTTC.

This clonotype was observed a few times. The rearrangement joins TRBV7-8 to TRBJ2-7; D is possibly TRBD2 (5 bases). Germline V gives CDR1 SGHVS, CDR2 FQNEAQ. V lost 5 bases and J 2 bases, leaving 16 bases between the germline ends. The CDR3 is 15 residues long. The CDR3 nucleotides read TGTGCCAGCAGCCCAAGTGGACTTCTAACCTACGAGCAGTACTTC. It encodes CASSPSGLLTYEQYF.

This clonotype occurred once. The V and J genes are TRBV20-1 and TRBJ2-2, with a weak D call TRBD2 (5 bases). CDR1 and CDR2 (germline): DFQATT, SNEGSKA (reference sequence). The CDR3 length is 16 residues. V lost 4 bases, J lost 3 bases, and 18 bases lay in between. The CDR3 loop reads CSAMSSWEYHTGELFF. CDR3 nucleotide sequence: TGCAGTGCTATGTCGTCGTGGGAGTACCACACCGGGGAGCTGTTTTTT.

CDR3: CSAELAGRYEQYF. The CDR3 coding sequence is TGCAGTGCGGAACTAGCGGGACGGTACGAGCAGTACTTC. The chain employs TRBV20-1 and TRBJ2-7; 10 bases agree with TRBD2. Germline V CDR1 and CDR2: DFQATT, SNEGSKA (reference sequence). V lost 6 bases, J lost 4 bases, and 6 bases stayed unmatched. The CDR3 sequence is 13 residues long.

This clonotype has a single count. This sequence joins TRBV28 and TRBJ1-1; D call uncertain. This CDR3 is built from 13 residues. Between the trimmed V and J ends, which lost 8 bases and 7 bases, there was a span of 17 bases. CDR1 is MDHEN, CDR2 SYDVKM, per germline. CDR3 bases: TGTGCCAGCGAAAATGGAGGTGGTCGTGAAGCTTTCTTT. It yields the protein CASENGGGREAFF. Based on the CDR3 plus reference TRBV28 and TRBJ1-1, the full variable domain is DVKVTQSSRYLVKRTGEKVFLECVQDMDHENMFWYRQDPGLGLRLIYFSYDVKMKEKGDIPEGYSVSREKKERFSLILESASTNQTSMYLCASENGGGREAFFGQGTRLTVV.

This clonotype was recorded a few times. The chain couples TRBV20-1 to TRBJ2-3; no firm D call. V lost 3 bases and J 0 bases, leaving 10 bases between the germline ends. This CDR3 is 14 amino acids long. Per germline, CDR1 DFQATT and CDR2 SNEGSKA (reference sequence). The CDR3 bases are TGCAGTGCTAGGGACCTAATAAGCACAGATACGCAGTATTTT. Amino acid sequence: CSARDLISTDTQYF.

This clonotype was counted only a few times. The V gene is TRBV12-3 or TRBV12-4, the J gene TRBJ1-2, with D perhaps TRBD1 (6 bases). CDR3 length: 18 amino acids. With 7 bases removed from V and 3 bases from J, the gap between germline ends came to 27 bases. CDR3 sequence reads: CASTPNRYRERGYYGYTF. The CDR3 region has the DNA TGTGCCAGCACCCCAAATCGGTACAGGGAGAGGGGGTACTATGGCTACACCTTC.